This T cell receptor beta chain is from a study of shared clonotypes between healthy human individuals. Assay: immunoSEQ multiplex PCR; the TCRdb copy retains only in-frame clones and omits some. Seen here are about 1 million clones, around 76% observed once, and the top ten hold approximately 1.3%. Findings and caveats of the study: Compared with memory subsets, naive subsets generally had larger estimated richness.

Trimming cost V 2 bases and J 5 bases; bases outside gene matches: 6. Germline CDR1 and CDR2: SGHTS and YDEGEE. This CDR3 region has 16 residues. Turning to this clone: As yet, its antigen is unknown.

The receptor was isolated from a man between 18 and 29 years old in good health. The rearrangement links TRBV5-8 to TRBJ2-2; 10 bases line up with TRBD1. The specimen sequenced was memory CD4+ T cells sorted from blood. Documented subset: CD45RA-negative fraction. The CDR3 DNA follows: TGTGCCAGCAGCTTTGCCGGGACAGGGGTTACCGGGGAGCTGTTTTTT. It specifies CASSFAGTGVTGELFF. Filled out from reference TRBV5-8 and TRBJ2-2, the complete variable domain reads EAGVTQSPTHLIKTRGQQATLRCSPISGHTSVYWYQQALGLGLQFLLWYDEGEERNRGNFPPRFSGRQFPNYSSELNVNALELEDSALYLCASSFAGTGVTGELFFGEGSRLTVL.